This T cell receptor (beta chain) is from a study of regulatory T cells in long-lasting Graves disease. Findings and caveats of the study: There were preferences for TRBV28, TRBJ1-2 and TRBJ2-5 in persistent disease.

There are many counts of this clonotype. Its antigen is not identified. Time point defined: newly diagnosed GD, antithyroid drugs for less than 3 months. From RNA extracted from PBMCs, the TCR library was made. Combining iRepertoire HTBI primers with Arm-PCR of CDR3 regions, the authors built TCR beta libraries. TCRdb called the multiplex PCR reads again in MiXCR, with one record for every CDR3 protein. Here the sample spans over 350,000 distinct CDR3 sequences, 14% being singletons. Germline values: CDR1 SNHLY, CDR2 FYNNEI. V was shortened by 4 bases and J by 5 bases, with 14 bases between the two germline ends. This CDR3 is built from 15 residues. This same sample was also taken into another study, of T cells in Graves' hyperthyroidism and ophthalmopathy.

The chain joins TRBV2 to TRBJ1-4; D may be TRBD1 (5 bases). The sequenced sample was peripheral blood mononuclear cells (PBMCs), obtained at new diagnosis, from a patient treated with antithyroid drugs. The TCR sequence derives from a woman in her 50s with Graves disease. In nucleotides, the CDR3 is TGTGCCAGCAGTGCTCAGGGAGGAGAGAATGAAAAACTGTTTTTT. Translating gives CASSAQGGENEKLFF.